Described below is a single TCR beta chain sequence and its context. These data are taken from a study of blood T cell repertoires in COVID-19. CDR1 is SGHRS, CDR2 YFSETQ, per germline. This CDR3 region has 14 residues. V gave up 4 bases and J gave up 4 bases, with 14 bases separating them. Using immunoSEQ multiplex PCR, the repertoire was profiled, and TCRdb retains in-frame clones only, with some absent. This table has under 300,000 clones, around 78% appearing once. The receptor comes from a man between 60 and 70 years old who had recovered from COVID-19. Material: peripheral blood. The rearrangement joins TRBV5-1 to TRBJ1-1, with D possibly being TRBD1 (6 bases). The CDR3 coding sequence is TGCGCCAGCAGCGCAGGGGTAAGGGGCACTGAAGCTTTCTTT. It specifies CASSAGVRGTEAFF.